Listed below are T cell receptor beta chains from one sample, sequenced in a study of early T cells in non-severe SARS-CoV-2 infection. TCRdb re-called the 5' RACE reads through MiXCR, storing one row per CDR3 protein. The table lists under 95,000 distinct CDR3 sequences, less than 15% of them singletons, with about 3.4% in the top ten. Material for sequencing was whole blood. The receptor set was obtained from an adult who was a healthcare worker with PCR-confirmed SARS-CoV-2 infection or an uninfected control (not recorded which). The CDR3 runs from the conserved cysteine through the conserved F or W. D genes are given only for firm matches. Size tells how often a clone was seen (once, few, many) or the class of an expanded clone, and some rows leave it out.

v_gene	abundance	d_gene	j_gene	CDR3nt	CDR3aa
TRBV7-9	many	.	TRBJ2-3	TGTGCCAGCAGCTTAGAGACGGGAAGTACGCAGTATTTT	CASSLETGSTQYF
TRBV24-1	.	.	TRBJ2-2	TGTGCCACCAGTGCCCCGGGACCGCCCCATCCCACCGGGGAGCTGTTTTTT	CATSAPGPPHPTGELFF
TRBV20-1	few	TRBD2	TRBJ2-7	TGCAGTGCTCCGGGACTAGCGGCTTCAAGCTCCTACGAGCAGTACTTC	CSAPGLAASSSYEQYF
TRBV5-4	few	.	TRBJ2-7	TGTGCCAGCAGCTTGCAGCCGTACGAGCAGTACTTC	CASSLQPYEQYF
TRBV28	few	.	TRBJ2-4	TGTGCCAGCAGTTTACCCGGCCTAGCCAAAAACATTCAGTACTTC	CASSLPGLAKNIQYF
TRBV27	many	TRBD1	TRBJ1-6	TGTGCCAGCAGTAAACGGGACAGGGGTAATTCACCCCTCCACTTT	CASSKRDRGNSPLHF
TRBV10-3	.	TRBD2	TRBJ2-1	TGTGCCATCAGTGATCAGGCTAGCGGACCGAACAATGAGCAGTTCTTC	CAISDQASGPNNEQFF
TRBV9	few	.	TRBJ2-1	TGTGCCAGCAGCGTCTCGTTATACAATGAGCAGTTCTTC	CASSVSLYNEQFF
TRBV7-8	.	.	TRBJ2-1	TGTGCCAGCAGCTTAAGTCGTGGGGCGGGTGAGTTCTTC	CASSLSRGAGEFF
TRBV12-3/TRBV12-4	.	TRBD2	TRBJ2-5	TGTGCCAGCAGTCTCTGGACTAGCGGGGGAGAGACCCAGTACTTC	CASSLWTSGGETQYF
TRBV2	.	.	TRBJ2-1	TGTGCTTCCTCCACAGAAATCTCTCCCAATGAGCAGTTCTTC	CASSTEISPNEQFF
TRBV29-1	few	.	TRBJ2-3	TGCAGCGTTGAAGAACCGCGGGATACGCAGTATTTT	CSVEEPRDTQYF
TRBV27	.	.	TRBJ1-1	TGTGCCAGCAGTCCTAGGGTCCTTAGCACCACTGAAGCTTTCTTT	CASSPRVLSTTEAFF
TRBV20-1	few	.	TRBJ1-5	TGCAGTGCTAGTACCAGGGGAAGTGATCAGCCCCAGCATTTT	CSASTRGSDQPQHF
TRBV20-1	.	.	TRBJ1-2	TGCAGTGCTAGACAGGGAAGCTATGGCTACACCTTC	CSARQGSYGYTF
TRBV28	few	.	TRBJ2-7	TGTGCCAGTCGAACCTCACCGGGAGTCGAGCAGTACTTC	CASRTSPGVEQYF
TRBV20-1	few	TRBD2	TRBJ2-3	TGCAGTGCTAGCCGGACTAGCGGGAGTCGAGTGACCACAGATACGCAGTATTTT	CSASRTSGSRVTTDTQYF
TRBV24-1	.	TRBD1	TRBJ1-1	TGTGCCACCAGTGATTACCCCCGGGACAGGGATTTGCAAGCTTTCTTT	CATSDYPRDRDLQAFF
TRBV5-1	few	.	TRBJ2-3	TGCGCCAGCAGCCCGGACGGGACCCCTACTACGCAGTATTTT	CASSPDGTPTTQYF
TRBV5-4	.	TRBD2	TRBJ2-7	TGTGCCAGCAGCGGGCTAGCGGGAGTTAGCGACGAGCAGTACTTC	CASSGLAGVSDEQYF
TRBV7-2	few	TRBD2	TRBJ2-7	TGTGCCAGCAGCTTAGGGCGGGAGGGGAACCCCTACGAGCAGTACTTC	CASSLGREGNPYEQYF
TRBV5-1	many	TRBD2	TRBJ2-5	TGCGCCAGCACGAGAGCGGGAGGAACCCAAGAGACCCAGTACTTC	CASTRAGGTQETQYF
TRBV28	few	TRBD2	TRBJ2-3	TGTGCCAGCAGTTTTCCGGGAGGTGGGCCAGATACGCAGTATTTT	CASSFPGGGPDTQYF
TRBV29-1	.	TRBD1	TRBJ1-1	TGCAGCGTTGACCGGGACAGGGCGAACACTGAAGCTTTCTTT	CSVDRDRANTEAFF
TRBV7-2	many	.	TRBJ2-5	TGTGCCAGCAGCTTAGGGTACCAAGAGACCCAGTACTTC	CASSLGYQETQYF
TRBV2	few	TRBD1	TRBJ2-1	TGTGCCAGCAGTGAGAGGACAGGGGTCTACAATGAGCAGTTCTTC	CASSERTGVYNEQFF
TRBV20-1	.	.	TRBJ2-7	TGCAGTGCTAGCCTGGAACTGAGCGGCCGGGAGCAGTACTTC	CSASLELSGREQYF
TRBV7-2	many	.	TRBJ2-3	TGTGCCAGCAGTTTCCACCCGGGGCCCACGCAGTATTTT	CASSFHPGPTQYF
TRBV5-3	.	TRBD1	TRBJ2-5	TGTGCCAGAAGCTTGGTGGGACAGGCGTCGTACCAAGAGACCCAGTACTTC	CARSLVGQASYQETQYF
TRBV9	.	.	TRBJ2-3	TGTGCCAGCAGCGTACAGCGTTGGGACCGGGCCCCAGATATTACAGATACGCAGTATTTT	CASSVQRWDRAPDITDTQYF
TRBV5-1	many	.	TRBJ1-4	TGCGCCAGCAGACCGGGACTTCAAAATGAAAAACTGTTTTTT	CASRPGLQNEKLFF
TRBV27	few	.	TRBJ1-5	TGTGCCAGCAGTTTCAGGGAGCATCAGCCCCAGCATTTT	CASSFREHQPQHF
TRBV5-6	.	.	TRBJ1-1	TGTGCCAGCAGCTTGGCAGGCAGTATAACTGAAGCTTTCTTT	CASSLAGSITEAFF